These T cell receptor beta chains were read from a single sample in a study of PD-L1 blockade in urothelial cancer. TCRdb's copy holds only in-frame clones and misses some; the assay was immunoSEQ multiplex PCR. Of 95,000 to 130,000 clones in the sample, around 89% are singletons; the top ten hold 1.5% to 2%. The sample consisted of PBMCs, taken around atezolizumab (anti-PD-L1) treatment. These receptors originate from a man between 60 and 75 years old with urothelial cancer. Both conserved end residues are part of each CDR3. D genes are given only for firm matches. Size values are once, few and many counts, or a class for expanded clones, and some rows have none.

abundance,j_gene,d_gene,v_gene,CDR3nt,CDR3aa
.,TRBJ2-6,.,TRBV7-6,TGTGCCAGCAGGACTAGTGGGGCCAACGTCCTGACTTTC,CASRTSGANVLTF
few,TRBJ2-1,TRBD2,TRBV27,TGTGCCAGCAGTTTTAGCGGGGGGGCGAATGAGCAGTTCTTC,CASSFSGGANEQFF
.,TRBJ2-1,.,TRBV20-1,TGCAGTGCTAGATACCAGAATGAGCAGTTCTTC,CSARYQNEQFF
.,TRBJ1-1,.,TRBV18,TGTGCCAGCTCCCGGGGGGGGCTGGAGAACACTGAAGCTTTCTTT,CASSRGGLENTEAFF
.,TRBJ2-3,TRBD2,TRBV6-5,TGTGCCAGCAGGGGACTAGCGGTGAGCACAGATACGCAGTATTTT,CASRGLAVSTDTQYF
.,TRBJ2-2,TRBD1,TRBV5-1,TGCGCCAGCAGCTTGGGCGGGACAGGGGTCGGCAACACCGGGGAGCTGTTTTTT,CASSLGGTGVGNTGELFF
.,TRBJ2-1,.,TRBV11-2,TGTGCCAGCAGCTTTTGGTTAGCGAATGAGCAGTTCTTC,CASSFWLANEQFF
.,TRBJ2-7,TRBD1,TRBV11-3,TGTGCCAGCAGCCCAGAGACAGGGGGTAACGAGCAGTACTTC,CASSPETGGNEQYF
.,TRBJ1-1,.,TRBV5-1,TGCGCCAGCAGCGGAGGGACGGAGAACACTGAAGCTTTCTTT,CASSGGTENTEAFF
.,TRBJ1-2,.,TRBV16,TGTGCCAGCAGCCAAACCGACCAGGGGTCGAGGGGCTACACCTTC,CASSQTDQGSRGYTF
few,TRBJ1-4,TRBD1,TRBV15,TGTGCCACCAGCAGGGACAGGGGATCGATTGAAAAACTGTTTTTT,CATSRDRGSIEKLFF
.,TRBJ1-1,.,TRBV25-1,TGTGCCAGCAGTCCTCAGACAGACACTGAAGCTTTCTTT,CASSPQTDTEAFF
.,TRBJ1-5,TRBD1,TRBV6-1,TGTGCCAGCAGCTCCGGGACAGGGGGCGAGCAGCCCCAGCATTTT,CASSSGTGGEQPQHF
.,TRBJ1-3,.,TRBV7-2,TGTGCCAGCAGCTTTGGAGGGACCGAAATTGGAAACACCATATATTTT,CASSFGGTEIGNTIYF
.,TRBJ1-1,.,TRBV28,TGTGCCAGCAGATCCGGGACATATAACACTGAAGCTTTCTTT,CASRSGTYNTEAFF